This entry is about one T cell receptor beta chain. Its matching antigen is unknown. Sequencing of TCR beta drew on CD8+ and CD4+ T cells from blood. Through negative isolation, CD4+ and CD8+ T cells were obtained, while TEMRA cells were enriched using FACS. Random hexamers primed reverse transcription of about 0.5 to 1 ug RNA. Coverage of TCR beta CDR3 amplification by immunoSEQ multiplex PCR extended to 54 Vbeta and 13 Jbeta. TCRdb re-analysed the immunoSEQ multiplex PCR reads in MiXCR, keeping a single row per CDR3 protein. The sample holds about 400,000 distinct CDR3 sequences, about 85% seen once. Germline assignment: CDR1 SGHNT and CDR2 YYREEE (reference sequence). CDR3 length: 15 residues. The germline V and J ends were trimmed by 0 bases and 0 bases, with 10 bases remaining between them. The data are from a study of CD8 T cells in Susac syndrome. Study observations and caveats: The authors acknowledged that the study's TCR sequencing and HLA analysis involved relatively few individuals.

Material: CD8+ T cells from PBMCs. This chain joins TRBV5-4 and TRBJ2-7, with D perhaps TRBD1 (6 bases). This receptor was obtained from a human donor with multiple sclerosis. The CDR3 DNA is TGTGCCAGCAGCTTGGAGACAGGCGGCTCCTACGAGCAGTACTTC. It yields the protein CASSLETGGSYEQYF. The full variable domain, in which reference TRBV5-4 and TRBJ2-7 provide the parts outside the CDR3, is ETGVTQSPTHLIKTRGQQVTLRCSSQSGHNTVSWYQQALGQGPQFIFQYYREEENGRGNFPPRFSGLQFPNYSSELNVNALELDDSALYLCASSLETGGSYEQYFGPGTRLTVT.